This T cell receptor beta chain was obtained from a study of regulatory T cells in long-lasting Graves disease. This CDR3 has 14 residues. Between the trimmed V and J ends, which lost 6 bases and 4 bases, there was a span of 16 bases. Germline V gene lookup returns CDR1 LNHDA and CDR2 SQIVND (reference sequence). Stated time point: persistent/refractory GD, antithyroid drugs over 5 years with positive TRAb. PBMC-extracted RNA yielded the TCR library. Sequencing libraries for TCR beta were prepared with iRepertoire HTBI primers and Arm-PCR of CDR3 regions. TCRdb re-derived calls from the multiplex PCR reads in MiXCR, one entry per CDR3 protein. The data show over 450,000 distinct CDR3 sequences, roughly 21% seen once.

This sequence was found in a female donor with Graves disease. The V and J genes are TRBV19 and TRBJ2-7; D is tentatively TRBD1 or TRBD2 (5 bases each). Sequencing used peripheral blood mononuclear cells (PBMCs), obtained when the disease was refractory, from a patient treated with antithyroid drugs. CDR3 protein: CASSTWGPGYEQYF. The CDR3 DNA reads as TGTGCCAGTAGCACGTGGGGACCAGGTTACGAGCAGTACTTC. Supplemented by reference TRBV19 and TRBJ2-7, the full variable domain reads DGGITQSPKYLFRKEGQNVTLSCEQNLNHDAMYWYRQDPGQGLRLIYYSQIVNDFQKGDIAEGYSVSREKKESFPLTVTSAQKNPTAFYLCASSTWGPGYEQYFGPGTRLTVT.